Shown below are 20 T cell receptor beta chains from a single sample sequenced in a study of PD-1 blockade in classical Hodgkin lymphoma. Profiling relied on immunoSEQ multiplex PCR, and the TCRdb table lists in-frame clones only, not all of them. The sample lists around 65,000 clones; approximately 90% were seen once. In every patient, relapse followed autologous stem cell transplantation, while exposure to brentuximab vedotin differed. Sequences were derived from peripheral blood mononuclear cells (PBMCs), sampled at baseline. These receptors were collected from a human donor with classical Hodgkin lymphoma.

The chain couples TRBV6-5 to TRBJ2-1, with 7 bases matching TRBD1. The trim removed 5 bases at V and 0 bases at J, leaving 4 bases unmatched. In germline, CDR1 is MNHEY, CDR2 SVGAGI. The CDR3 sequence is 15 residues long. CDR3 residues: CASSHTGDSYNEQFF. In DNA, the CDR3 is TGTGCCAGCAGTCATACAGGGGACTCCTACAATGAGCAGTTCTTC.

This chain's CDR3 is CAWSPQGLQEKLFF. The DNA for the CDR3 is TGTGCCTGGAGTCCCCAGGGATTGCAGGAAAAACTGTTTTTT. The rearrangement joins TRBV30 to TRBJ1-4; D may be TRBD1 (5 bases). V shed 2 bases and J shed 8 bases, with 15 bases lying between them. The CDR3 is made up of 14 amino acids. CDR1 is GTSNPN and CDR2 is SVGIG in the germline V gene (reference sequence).

The chain combines TRBV18 with TRBJ1-5; D remains unclear. Trimming took off 5 bases at V and 1 base at J, with 9 bases between the two ends. In germline, CDR1 is KGHSH, CDR2 LQKENI. CDR3 length: 14 residues. CDR3 protein: CASSSFDSNQPQHF. The CDR3 bases are TGTGCCAGCTCATCCTTTGACAGCAATCAGCCCCAGCATTTT.

V and J are TRBV10-1 and TRBJ2-1, with D possibly being TRBD2 (6 bases). Germline loops: CDR1 WNHNN, CDR2 SYGVQD (reference sequence). With 6 bases removed from V and 9 bases from J, the gap between germline ends came to 12 bases. This CDR3 has 12 residues. The CDR3 DNA reads as TGCGCCAGCAGCCGGGGGAATCTTGAGCAGTTCTTC. Its protein product is CASSRGNLEQFF.

This chain uses TRBV2 with TRBJ1-1; D is ambiguous. The CDR3 loop spans 12 amino acids. Per the germline V gene, CDR1 is SNHLY and CDR2 is FYNNEI. V lost 5 bases and J 8 bases, leaving 12 bases between the germline ends. This CDR3 is CASSFQPPEAFF. CDR3 coding DNA: TGTGCCAGCAGTTTTCAGCCCCCAGAAGCTTTCTTT. Full variable domain (rest looked up from reference TRBV2 and TRBJ1-1): EPEVTQTPSHQVTQMGQEVILRCVPISNHLYFYWYRQILGQKVEFLVSFYNNEISEKSEIFDDQFSVERPDGSNFTLKIRSTKLEDSAMYFCASSFQPPEAFFGQGTRLTVV.

CDR3 DNA: TGTGCCAGCAGTTTAGCGGCAACTAGCACAGATACGCAGTATTTT. Translating gives CASSLAATSTDTQYF. The genes are TRBV27 and TRBJ2-3; D remains ambiguous. Trimming pared 2 bases from V and 0 bases from J, leaving 9 bases between. Germline-derived CDR1 and CDR2 are MNHEY and SMNVEV (reference sequence). The CDR3 has 15 amino acids.

The chain carries TRBV2 and TRBJ2-7; D remains unclear. Trimming shortened V by 6 bases and J by 2 bases, and 2 bases separated the two germline ends. CDR1 is SNHLY and CDR2 is FYNNEI in the germline V gene. The CDR3 covers 10 residues. CDR3 protein: CASRAYEQYF. CDR3 DNA sequence: TGTGCCAGCAGGGCCTACGAGCAGTACTTC.

The CDR3 DNA is TGTGCCTGGACCAGGGGGCGGTACGAGCAGTACTTC. Protein sequence: CAWTRGRYEQYF. This sequence joins TRBV30 and TRBJ2-7, with 8 bases fitting TRBD1. J gave up 4 bases and V 4 bases, and 3 bases lay outside the gene matches. Germline CDR1 GTSNPN, CDR2 SVGIG (reference sequence). There are 12 residues in the CDR3.

The rearrangement joins TRBV25-1 to TRBJ1-1; TRBD1 aligns across 9 bases. Germline CDR1 and CDR2: MGHDK and SYGVNS. The trim removed 5 bases at V and 3 bases at J, leaving 4 bases unmatched. The CDR3 is 14 residues long. CDR3 sequence (DNA): TGTGCCAGCAGTCTACAGGGGGCTGACACTGAAGCTTTCTTT. This sequence encodes CASSLQGADTEAFF.

This rearrangement joins TRBV5-4 to TRBJ2-5, with 8 bases lining up with TRBD2. This CDR3 region has 15 residues. With V trimmed by 4 bases and J by 4 bases, 9 bases remained unmatched. Germline lookup yields CDR1 SGHNT and CDR2 YYREEE (reference sequence). The CDR3 region is CASSPTGGGRETQYF. CDR3 sequence (DNA): TGTGCCAGCAGCCCCACCGGCGGGGGGAGAGAGACCCAGTACTTC.

V usage is TRBV2 and J usage is TRBJ2-2; perhaps TRBD1 as D (6 bases). Looked up from germline, CDR1 is SNHLY and CDR2 is FYNNEI. There are 16 residues in the CDR3. V was trimmed by 5 bases and J by 6 bases, leaving 19 bases between them. For the CDR3, the DNA is TGTGCCAGCAGTAATCCTACAGGGTTGAAGGCCGGGGAGCTGTTTTTT. This translates into CASSNPTGLKAGELFF.

This sequence joins TRBV29-1 and TRBJ1-2; no firm D call. This CDR3 comprises 16 residues. Germline V lookup: CDR1 SQVTM, CDR2 ANQGSEA. V was pared by 5 bases and J by 4 bases, with 23 bases between. CDR3 amino acids: CSVMGYAGWPSYGYTF. In DNA form, the CDR3 reads TGCAGCGTTATGGGGTATGCGGGCTGGCCCTCCTATGGCTACACCTTC.

The chain combines TRBV25-1 with TRBJ1-6, with D uncertain. Trimming left V 1 base short and J 6 bases short, with 16 bases between. The CDR3 has 17 residues. Germline V gene data show CDR1 as MGHDK and CDR2 as SYGVNS. CDR3 region: CASSELFPLKVNSPLHF. The CDR3 nucleotides are TGTGCCAGCAGTGAATTGTTCCCTCTTAAGGTTAATTCACCCCTCCACTTT.

The chain uses TRBV6-5 and TRBJ2-7; D is ambiguous. Trimming pared 6 bases from V and 0 bases from J, leaving 9 bases between. Germline V gene sequence: CDR1 MNHEY, CDR2 SVGAGI. The CDR3 totals 13 residues. CDR3 in DNA: TGTGCCAGCAGGCTCCTAAGCTCCTACGAGCAGTACTTC. Protein sequence: CASRLLSSYEQYF.

The chain employs TRBV7-9 and TRBJ2-2; D not resolved. The germline V and J ends were trimmed by 1 base and 7 bases, with 16 bases remaining between them. This CDR3 has 16 residues. Germline V gene data show CDR1 as SEHNR and CDR2 as FQNEAQ (reference sequence). Here the CDR3 reads CASSLVASLGGGELFF. For the CDR3, the DNA is TGTGCCAGCAGCTTAGTTGCTAGTCTGGGCGGCGGGGAGCTGTTTTTT.

The chain links TRBV6-5 to TRBJ2-7; 12 bases align to TRBD2. The junction had 3 bases not matched to a gene; V was cut back by 2 bases and J by 4 bases. The CDR3 runs 15 residues. The germline gives CDR1 MNHEY, CDR2 SVGAGI. The DNA for the CDR3 is TGTGCCAGCAGTTACGCCGGACTAGCGGGGTACGAGCAGTACTTC. Translating gives CASSYAGLAGYEQYF.

The V gene is TRBV10-2, the J gene TRBJ1-1, with 7 bases fitting TRBD1. Trimming took 6 bases from V and 0 from J; bases not matched to a gene: 7. The CDR3 totals 15 residues. Germline CDR1 and CDR2: WSHSY and SAAADI. The CDR3 nucleotides read TGCGCCAGCAGACTCGACAGGGCCCTGAACACTGAAGCTTTCTTT. Its translation: CASRLDRALNTEAFF.

The rearrangement joins TRBV29-1 to TRBJ1-1; tentatively, D is TRBD1 (5 bases). Per germline, CDR1 SQVTM and CDR2 ANQGSEA. V lost 7 bases and J lost 5, with 14 bases in between. The CDR3 totals 12 residues. The CDR3 is CSGGHPRTEAFF. CDR3 coding DNA: TGCAGCGGCGGACACCCGAGGACTGAAGCTTTCTTT.

The chain's CDR3 is CASSMGLFSPLHF. The CDR3 nucleotides are TGTGCCAGTAGTATGGGACTTTTTTCGCCCCTCCACTTT. The V call is TRBV19, the J call TRBJ1-6; tentatively, D is TRBD1 (5 bases). With 3 bases removed from V and 13 bases from J, the gap between germline ends came to 13 bases. The CDR3 sequence is 13 residues long. From germline, CDR1 is LNHDA and CDR2 SQIVND (reference sequence).

The chain has TRBV30 and TRBJ2-1; perhaps TRBD1 as D (5 bases). The CDR3 length is 14 residues. Per germline, CDR1 GTSNPN and CDR2 SVGIG (reference sequence). V gave up 1 base and J gave up 0 bases, with 7 bases separating them. CDR3 region: CAWSGGSSYNEQFF. The CDR3 DNA reads TGTGCCTGGAGTGGGGGCAGCTCCTACAATGAGCAGTTCTTC. Drawing the rest from reference TRBV30 and TRBJ2-1, the complete variable domain is SQTIHQWPATLVQPVGSPLSLECTVEGTSNPNLYWYRQAAGRGLQLLFYSVGIGQISSEVPQNLSASRPQDRQFILSSKKLLLSDSGFYLCAWSGGSSYNEQFFGPGTRLTVL.